This T cell receptor (beta chain) was retrieved from a study of T-cell memory formation after mild COVID-19. About the research overall: TCR clusters were mostly confined to one donor each. Overall study results and limits: For contracting clones, CD4+ ones sat mainly in CM and EM, CD8+ in EMRA. Second-wave clones with a day 37 peak had unconfirmed SARS-CoV-2 specificity.

This clonotype was seen more than once but under ten times. Antigen specificity is unknown. V trimming: 6 bases; J trimming: 1 base; junction bases outside the gene matches: 3. Germline values: CDR1 MNHEY, CDR2 SVGEGT. This CDR3 contains 14 residues. Barcoded TCR alpha and TCR beta cDNA libraries with UMIs came from 5'RACE using constant-segment primers. A single record per CDR3 protein comes from TCRdb applying MiXCR to the 5' RACE reads. The sample yields fewer than 650,000 distinct CDR3 sequences, 17% seen once. Specimen: PBMCs or a T cell subset sorted from them (not recorded which). This sequence originates from an adult woman who had mild COVID-19 (a few samples of this study predate the infection). Cell type and time point are not known. This chain joins TRBV6-2 or TRBV6-3 and TRBJ1-1; 9 nucleotides line up with TRBD1. CDR3 loop: CASRGQGRNTEAFF. The CDR3 bases are TGTGCCAGCAGGGGACAGGGAAGGAACACTGAAGCTTTCTTT.